Following are 3 T cell receptor beta chains from one sample sequenced in a study of Graves' ophthalmopathy and Graves' hyperthyroidism. From RNA, the CDR3 regions of TCR beta chains were amplified and sequenced. In the first round, RT-PCR was carried out with HTBI primers, and a multiplex PCR formed the second round. MiXCR, run by TCRdb on the multiplex PCR reads, gives a single entry per CDR3 protein. The data hold approximately 540,000 distinct CDR3 sequences, with roughly 39% observed a single time. The source material was peripheral blood or thyroid tissue (not recorded which). The source is an adult man with Graves' hyperthyroidism.

The sample holds a few counts of this clonotype. This rearrangement joins TRBV29-1 to TRBJ1-1, with 7 bases that match TRBD1. CDR3 length: 14 residues. Trimming removed 6 bases from V and 1 base from J; junction bases left unmatched: 8. Looked up from germline, CDR1 is SQVTM and CDR2 is ANQGSEA. The CDR3 nucleotides are TGCAGCGTCACCACAGGGGCGCCGAACACTGAAGCTTTCTTT. Its protein is CSVTTGAPNTEAFF. Based on the CDR3 plus reference TRBV29-1 and TRBJ1-1, the full variable domain is SAVISQKPSRDICQRGTSLTIQCQVDSQVTMMFWYRQQPGQSLTLIATANQGSEATYESGFVIDKFPISRPNLTFSTLTVSNMSPEDSSIYLCSVTTGAPNTEAFFGQGTRLTVV.

This clonotype was picked up many times. The chain recombines TRBV2 with TRBJ1-5, with D maybe TRBD1 (6 bases). The CDR3 loop spans 17 amino acids. Germline-derived CDR1 and CDR2 are SNHLY and FYNNEI. V was cut by 0 bases and J by 0 bases, with 12 bases left in between. The CDR3 loop reads CASSEALDRNSNQPQHF. The CDR3 DNA reads as TGTGCCAGCAGTGAAGCTTTGGACAGAAATAGCAATCAGCCCCAGCATTTT.

This clonotype has ten or more counts. The chain combines TRBV7-9 with TRBJ2-6, with 8 positions matching TRBD2. The CDR3 spans 19 residues. Per the germline V gene, CDR1 is SEHNR and CDR2 is FQNEAQ (reference sequence). V trimming: 5 bases; J trimming: 0 bases; junction bases outside the gene matches: 12. CDR3 sequence (DNA): TGTGCCAGCAGCCGAATAGAAATTAGCGGGACCTCTGGGGCCAACGTCCTGACTTTC. Protein: CASSRIEISGTSGANVLTF.